The 10 T cell receptor beta chains presented below share a single source sample, sequenced in a study of identical twins. TCRdb called the 5' RACE reads again in MiXCR, with one record for every CDR3 protein. The sample contains some 660,000 distinct CDR3 sequences, 8.6% of which appear only once. These sequences were also reported in another study, on yellow fever vaccine responses in identical twins.

Input material: PBMCs. All receptors come from a woman younger than 35 in good health.

This clonotype was counted only a few times. CDR3 coding DNA: TGTGCCAGCATCAGAAGTGGGCAACGCGATGAGCAGTTCTTC. Residues: CASIRSGQRDEQFF. The J gene is TRBJ2-1, the V gene TRBV11-2, with D unclear. The germline gives CDR1 SGHAT, CDR2 FQNNGV. The CDR3 loop spans 14 amino acids. The V gene lost 7 bases and the J gene lost 8 bases, with 18 bases spanning the gap.

This clonotype was detected only a few times. V usage is TRBV18 and J usage is TRBJ2-6; no clear D gene. Germline V gives CDR1 KGHSH, CDR2 LQKENI. This CDR3 is 18 amino acids long. Trimming removed 8 bases from V and 1 base from J, with 21 bases in between. The CDR3 nucleotides are TGTGCCAGCAGCACTTTGGAAGGTGGATCTTCTGGGGCCAACGTCCTGACTTTC. As protein: CASSTLEGGSSGANVLTF.

This clonotype was seen only a few times. The chain recombines TRBV28 with TRBJ2-6; D possibly corresponds to TRBD1 (6 bases). CDR3 length: 16 amino acids. Trimming cost V 8 bases and J 2 bases, with 16 bases left between them. From germline, CDR1 is MDHEN and CDR2 SYDVKM. CDR3 protein: CASGGGRGAGANVLTF. For the CDR3, the DNA is TGTGCCAGCGGTGGGGGCAGGGGCGCTGGGGCCAACGTCCTGACTTTC.

There are many counts of this clonotype. The rearrangement uses TRBV12-3 or TRBV12-4 and TRBJ2-1, with 8 bases aligning to TRBD1. V lost 7 bases, J lost 6 bases, and 11 bases stayed unmatched. This CDR3 is 15 amino acids long. CDR3 coding DNA: TGTGCCAGCAACTGGCGGACAGGGTTCAGCAATGAGCAGTTCTTC. Its protein product is CASNWRTGFSNEQFF.

In this sample, this clonotype turned up many times. The rearrangement links TRBV12-3 or TRBV12-4 to TRBJ2-2; perhaps D is TRBD1 or TRBD2 (5 bases each). The CDR3 contains 15 residues. V was cut by 5 bases and J by 2 bases, with 12 bases left in between. The DNA for the CDR3 is TGTGCCAGCAGTCGAGGGACGGACAACACCGGGGAGCTGTTTTTT. As protein: CASSRGTDNTGELFF.

The chain's CDR3 is CASSLVFPRELSTDTQYF. DNA for the CDR3: TGCGCCAGCAGCTTGGTCTTTCCCCGGGAGCTAAGCACAGATACGCAGTATTTT. The chain combines TRBV5-1 with TRBJ2-3; D might be TRBD2 (6 bases). The CDR3 has 18 amino acids. V was pared by 0 bases and J by 0 bases, with 17 bases between. The germline V gene has CDR1 SGHRS and CDR2 YFSETQ.

This chain uses TRBV29-1 with TRBJ1-4; D ambiguous. From germline, CDR1 is SQVTM and CDR2 ANQGSEA. CDR3 length: 12 residues. Between the trimmed V and J ends, which lost 3 bases and 5 bases, there was a span of 7 bases. For the CDR3, the DNA is TGCAGCGTTGACCAAGAAAATGAAAAACTGTTTTTT. It specifies CSVDQENEKLFF.

This chain uses TRBV25-1 with TRBJ2-7, with a weak D call TRBD1 (6 bases). CDR3 length: 13 amino acids. CDR1 and CDR2 from the germline V gene are MGHDK and SYGVNS. The V and J ends lost 4 bases and 5 bases respectively, with 12 bases between them. DNA of the CDR3: TGTGCCAGCAGTGGAGGGGGACCTGACGAGCAGTACTTC. This encodes CASSGGGPDEQYF.

This clonotype occurred a few times. V usage is TRBV12-3 or TRBV12-4 and J usage is TRBJ2-1; D ambiguous. Deletions cut 4 bases from V and 5 bases from J, with 9 bases between. The CDR3 is 13 residues long. CDR3 DNA: TGTGCCAGCAGTTCTGGTCCAGACAATGAGCAGTTCTTC. This codes for CASSSGPDNEQFF.

This clonotype has just a few counts. The V call is TRBV5-1, the J call TRBJ2-1; 14 bases agree with TRBD2. The CDR3 consists of 17 residues. Germline CDR1 is SGHRS and CDR2 is YFSETQ. After removal of 3 bases from V and 5 bases from J, the junction contained 7 bases not matched to a gene. This CDR3 reads CASSSGLAGAINNEQFF. The CDR3 region has the DNA TGCGCCAGCAGCTCGGGACTAGCGGGGGCCATAAACAATGAGCAGTTCTTC.